The 7 T cell receptor beta chains below come from one sample, sequenced in a study of lymphopenia after photon versus proton radiotherapy. Produced via immunoSEQ multiplex PCR; TCRdb's table is partial and in-frame only. The sample has about 40,000 clones; about 86% are singletons. The sample consisted of peripheral blood, taken from a patient treated with proton-based radiotherapy. Receptors were obtained from a woman aged 70-85 years with pancreatic cancer. Some clones in this sample may be carry-over from other donors' samples.

This chain links TRBV29-1 with TRBJ2-7; D remains unclear. The germline V gene encodes CDR1 SQVTM and CDR2 ANQGSEA. There are 12 residues in the CDR3. The V end was cut by 8 bases, the J end by 2 bases, with 13 bases between. The CDR3 is CSTAGGPYEQYF. CDR3 in DNA: TGCAGCACCGCTGGCGGACCCTACGAGCAGTACTTC.

The chain employs TRBV10-2 and TRBJ1-5, with D possibly being TRBD1 (6 bases). This CDR3 region has 14 residues. V was cut by 6 bases and J by 4 bases, with 13 bases left in between. From germline, CDR1 is WSHSY and CDR2 SAAADI. The CDR3 DNA follows: TGCGCCAGCAGAGACAGGTGGGGGAATCAGCCCCAGCATTTT. Translated: CASRDRWGNQPQHF.

V gene TRBV29-1 combines with J gene TRBJ2-1; the match to TRBD2 covers 9 bases. CDR3 size: 15 residues. In germline, CDR1 is SQVTM, CDR2 ANQGSEA. Trimming at V came to 3 bases and at J to 3 bases, leaving 6 bases not matched to a gene. CDR3 in DNA: TGCAGCGTTGACTCGGCGACTAGCGGCTACAATGAGCAGTTCTTC. Its protein product is CSVDSATSGYNEQFF.

This clone was detected only once. The chain recombines TRBV6-5 with TRBJ2-7, with 10 bases fitting TRBD2. CDR1 is MNHEY, CDR2 SVGAGI, per germline. The CDR3 consists of 14 residues. Trimming at V came to 10 bases and at J to 4 bases, leaving 10 bases not matched to a gene. CDR3 residues: CATQVAGGMYEQYF. The CDR3 DNA sequence: TGTGCCACCCAAGTAGCGGGAGGTATGTACGAGCAGTACTTC.

V is TRBV2 and J is TRBJ1-1, with D possibly being TRBD1 (5 bases). The CDR3 sequence is 15 residues long. Germline loops: CDR1 SNHLY, CDR2 FYNNEI. The V and J ends lost 4 bases and 0 bases respectively, with 12 bases between them. This CDR3 reads CASSVKNRMNTEAFF. Here the CDR3 DNA reads TGTGCCAGCAGTGTTAAGAACAGGATGAACACTGAAGCTTTCTTT.

This clone was detected a few times. The CDR3 sequence: CASSLRERAVLTF. The CDR3, as DNA: TGTGCCAGCTCACTGCGTGAACGTGCCGTCCTGACTTTC. J is TRBJ2-6 and V is TRBV18; no clear D gene. Germline CDR1 KGHSH, CDR2 LQKENI. The ends were cut back, 4 bases at V and 12 bases at J, with 13 bases in the middle. This CDR3 comprises 13 residues.

The chain carries TRBV14 and TRBJ2-3; TRBD2 is a possible D gene (6 bases). Germline-derived CDR1 and CDR2 are SGHDN and FVKESK. Deletions cut 2 bases from V and 2 bases from J, with 17 bases between. The CDR3 totals 17 residues. In DNA, the CDR3 is TGTGCCAGCAGCCAAATGTGGGGGGTCCCACACACAGATACGCAGTATTTT. Residues: CASSQMWGVPHTDTQYF.